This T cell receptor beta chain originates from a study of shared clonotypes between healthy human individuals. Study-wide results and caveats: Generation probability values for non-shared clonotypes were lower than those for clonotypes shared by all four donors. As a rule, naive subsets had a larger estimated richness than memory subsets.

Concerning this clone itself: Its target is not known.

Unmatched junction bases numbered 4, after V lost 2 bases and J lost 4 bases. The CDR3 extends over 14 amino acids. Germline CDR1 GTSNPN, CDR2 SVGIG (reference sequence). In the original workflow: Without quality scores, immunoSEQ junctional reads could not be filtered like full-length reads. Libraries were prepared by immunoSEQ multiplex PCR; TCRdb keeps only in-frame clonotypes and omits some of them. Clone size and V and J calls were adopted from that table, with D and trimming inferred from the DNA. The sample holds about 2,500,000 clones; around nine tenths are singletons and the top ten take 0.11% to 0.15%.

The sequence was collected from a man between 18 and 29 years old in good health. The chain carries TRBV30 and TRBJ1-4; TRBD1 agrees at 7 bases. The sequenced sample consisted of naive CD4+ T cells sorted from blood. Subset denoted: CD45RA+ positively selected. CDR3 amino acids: CAWSLDRVNEKLFF. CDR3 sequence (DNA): TGTGCCTGGAGTCTCGACAGGGTTAATGAAAAACTGTTTTTT.